There are a few counts of the clone carrying this TCR beta chain. Its antigen is currently unknown. Every sample gave at least 5 micrograms of total RNA when it was extracted. Together with a sample-barcoded 5' primer, a J-beta primer mix was included in a second PCR lasting about 7 to 11 cycles. TCRdb reprocessed the 5' RACE reads with MiXCR, giving one entry per CDR3 protein. The table includes 850,000 to 1,100,000 distinct CDR3 sequences, around two fifths detected once. This specimen comes from a study of blood T cells in healthy people across ages. Germline CDR1 is MDHEN and CDR2 is SYDVKM. Trimming left V 9 bases short and J 5 bases short, with 16 bases between. This CDR3 has 13 amino acids. Study-wide results and limits: Roughly linear declines in TCR beta diversity per million T cells occurred with age. Across samples, TCR beta diversity tracked strongly with naive T cell percentage.

The chain joins TRBV28 to TRBJ1-2; unclear D gene. What was sequenced was blood. This receptor was obtained from a man between 18 and 35 years old in good health. CDR3: CASGADGFYGYTF. The CDR3 region has the DNA TGTGCCAGTGGTGCAGACGGGTTTTATGGCTACACCTTC.